A single sample gave rise to the 12 T cell receptor beta chains below, sequenced in a study of T-cell reconstitution after alpha-beta-depleted transplantation in children. Preparation of the TCRbeta library involved a method that used unique molecular identifiers. TCRdb used MiXCR to reprocess the PCR reads, holding one entry per CDR3 protein. The table has 83,000 or so distinct CDR3 sequences, about 8% seen once. The sequencing here drew on PBMCs from the stem cell graft donor, taken from the stem cell graft. The source of these receptors is a human donor who donated a stem cell graft to a child with congenital amegakaryocytic thrombocytopenia.

This clonotype was observed at least ten times. The J gene is TRBJ1-1, the V gene TRBV6-6, with D unresolved. This CDR3 region has 11 residues. Per germline, CDR1 MNHNY and CDR2 SVGAGI (reference sequence). V was clipped by 5 bases and J by 8 bases, with 9 bases between them. As DNA, the CDR3 is TGTGCCAGCAGTCGCTCCCAGGAAGCTTTCTTT. It yields the protein CASSRSQEAFF.

This clonotype was seen repeatedly, ten times or more. The V gene is TRBV12-3 or TRBV12-4, the J gene TRBJ2-3, with 8 bases matching TRBD1. Losses at the gene ends were 6 bases for V and 6 bases for J; bases not matched to a gene: 14. The CDR3 covers 16 residues. The CDR3 sequence: CASSQTGAGVGDTQYF. In DNA, the CDR3 is TGTGCCAGCAGCCAGACAGGGGCCGGGGTTGGGGATACGCAGTATTTT.

This clonotype was seen repeatedly, ten times or more. The chain links TRBV5-1 to TRBJ2-1; unclear D gene. Germline-derived CDR1 and CDR2 are SGHRS and YFSETQ. The CDR3 loop spans 14 amino acids. The V end was cut by 0 bases, the J end by 8 bases, with 12 bases between. The CDR3 region has the DNA TGCGCCAGCAGCTTGGCCGCCCCTGGGGATGAGCAGTTCTTC. It translates to CASSLAAPGDEQFF.

This clonotype appeared many times. The chain links TRBV15 to TRBJ2-1; the D gene could be TRBD1 or TRBD2 (5 bases each). Looked up from germline, CDR1 is LNHNV and CDR2 is YYDKDF (reference sequence). The CDR3 consists of 13 residues. With 3 bases removed from V and 13 bases from J, the gap between germline ends came to 16 bases. The CDR3 region has the DNA TGTGCCACCAGCAGGTTGAGGGGTGTAGGACAGTTCTTC. It encodes CATSRLRGVGQFF. The variable domain in full, with the rest retrieved from reference TRBV15 and TRBJ2-1, is DAMVIQNPRYQVTQFGKPVTLSCSQTLNHNVMYWYQQKSSQAPKLLFHYYDKDFNNEADTPDNFQSRRPNTSFCFLDIRSPGLGDTAMYLCATSRLRGVGQFFGPGTRLTVL.

The sample holds many counts of this clonotype. CDR3 region: CASSPRDRNYGYTF. The CDR3 DNA reads as TGCGCCAGCAGCCCCCGGGACAGAAACTATGGCTACACCTTC. The rearrangement links TRBV5-1 to TRBJ1-2, with 7 bases lining up with TRBD1. V was clipped by 4 bases and J by 2 bases; unmatched bases: 5. This CDR3 has 14 amino acids. Germline assignment: CDR1 SGHRS and CDR2 YFSETQ.

This clonotype appeared many times. The chain is built from TRBV10-1 and TRBJ2-5; D might be TRBD2 (5 bases). This CDR3 is built from 15 residues. Trimming removed 3 bases at V and 1 base at J, with 12 bases between. Germline values: CDR1 WNHNN, CDR2 SYGVQD (reference sequence). Here the CDR3 DNA reads TGCGCCAGCAGTGAAAGCGGCCTGACCCAAGAGACCCAGTACTTC. Amino acids: CASSESGLTQETQYF.

Ten or more counts support this clonotype. This CDR3 reads CASSHRAGGEGNEQFF. For the CDR3, the DNA is TGCGCCAGCAGCCACCGGGCAGGGGGAGAGGGGAATGAGCAGTTCTTC. The gene calls are TRBV4-3 and TRBJ2-1; 7 nucleotides agree with TRBD1. Germline loops: CDR1 LGHNA, CDR2 YSLEER. The CDR3 sequence is 16 residues long. Unmatched junction bases numbered 12, after V lost 3 bases and J lost 7 bases.

This clonotype was found many times. CDR3 sequence: CASSNLPRAEETQYF. CDR3 coding DNA: TGCGCCAGCAGCAATCTTCCCAGGGCTGAAGAGACCCAGTACTTC. The genes are TRBV5-1 and TRBJ2-5; a weak D match, TRBD1 (5 bases). Trimming left V 4 bases short and J 3 bases short, with 16 bases between. Germline assignment: CDR1 SGHRS and CDR2 YFSETQ. The CDR3 runs to 15 residues.

This clonotype was seen at least ten times. The chain combines TRBV11-2 with TRBJ2-1; D unresolved. The germline V and J ends were trimmed by 1 base and 6 bases, with 7 bases remaining between them. The CDR3 totals 13 residues. CDR1 and CDR2 (germline): SGHAT, FQNNGV. CDR3 sequence reads: CASSLGDFNEQFF. CDR3 nucleotide sequence: TGTGCCAGCAGCTTAGGAGATTTCAATGAGCAGTTCTTC.

This clonotype has more than one count but fewer than ten. The J gene is TRBJ2-7, the V gene TRBV6-2 or TRBV6-3; possible D gene TRBD1, 6 bases. The length of the CDR3 is 15 residues. Per germline, CDR1 MNHEY and CDR2 SVGEGT. The V gene lost 2 bases and the J gene lost 4 bases, with 15 bases spanning the gap. CDR3 sequence (DNA): TGTGCCAGCAGTTACCGAAACAGGGAGACTTACGAGCAGTACTTC. It yields the protein CASSYRNRETYEQYF.

In this sample, this clonotype turned up a few times. This chain uses TRBV5-1 with TRBJ2-7; no firm D call. The CDR3 length is 15 residues. Germline assignment: CDR1 SGHRS and CDR2 YFSETQ. The V and J ends lost 2 bases and 4 bases respectively, with 16 bases between them. The CDR3 DNA reads as TGCGCCAGCAGCTTAAGCGCCTCCTTTGGATACGAGCAGTACTTC. This encodes CASSLSASFGYEQYF.

This clonotype was observed at least ten times. The chain joins TRBV12-3 or TRBV12-4 to TRBJ2-1; TRBD2 might be the D (7 bases). V lost 7 bases to trimming and J lost 2 bases, with 18 bases between them. There are 16 residues in the CDR3. CDR3 protein: CASIRDGGGTYNEQFF. CDR3 DNA: TGTGCCAGCATCAGAGATGGCGGGGGCACCTACAATGAGCAGTTCTTC.